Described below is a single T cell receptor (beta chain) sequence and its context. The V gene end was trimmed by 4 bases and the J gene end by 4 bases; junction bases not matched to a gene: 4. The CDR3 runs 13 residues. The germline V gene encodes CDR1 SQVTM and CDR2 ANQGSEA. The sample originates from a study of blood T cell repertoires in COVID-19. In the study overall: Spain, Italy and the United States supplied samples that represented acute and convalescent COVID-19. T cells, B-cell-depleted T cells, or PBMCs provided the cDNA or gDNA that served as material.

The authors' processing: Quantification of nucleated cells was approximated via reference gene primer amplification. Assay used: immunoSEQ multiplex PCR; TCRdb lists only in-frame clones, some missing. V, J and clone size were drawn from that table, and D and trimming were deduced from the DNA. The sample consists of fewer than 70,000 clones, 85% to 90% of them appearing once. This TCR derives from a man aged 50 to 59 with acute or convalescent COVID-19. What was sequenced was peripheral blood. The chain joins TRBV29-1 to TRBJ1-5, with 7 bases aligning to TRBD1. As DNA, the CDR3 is TGCAGCGTTGCCGGGACAGCAAATCAGCCCCAGCATTTT. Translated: CSVAGTANQPQHF.